Shown below are 25 T cell receptor beta chains from a single sample sequenced in a study of identifying expanded T cells in peripheral blood. Some clones are missing from TCRdb's copy, which holds only in-frame ones; the method was immunoSEQ multiplex PCR. This table has 80,000 to 90,000 clones, about nine tenths appearing once. Sequenced input: blood. These receptors came from a person aged 18-70 years in good health.

This clone was seen a handful of times. V usage is TRBV7-6 and J usage is TRBJ2-7; 7 bases map to TRBD1. With V trimmed by 5 bases and J by 7 bases, 5 bases remained unmatched. CDR3 length: 12 amino acids. Per germline, CDR1 SGHVS and CDR2 FNYEAQ. The chain's CDR3 is CASSRTGEEQYF. CDR3 nucleotide sequence: TGTGCCAGCAGCCGAACAGGGGAAGAGCAGTACTTC.

This clone was observed a few times. The CDR3 DNA follows: TGTGCCAGCGAGGAGACGGGGACTAATGAAAAACTGTTTTTT. It is translated as CASEETGTNEKLFF. This chain connects TRBV2 to TRBJ1-4, with D hard to call. Germline-derived CDR1 and CDR2 are SNHLY and FYNNEI. The CDR3 extends over 14 amino acids. With 8 bases removed from V and 2 bases from J, the gap between germline ends came to 12 bases.

This sequence joins TRBV19 and TRBJ1-4; possibly TRBD1 for D (6 bases). Between the trimmed V and J ends, which lost 5 bases and 0 bases, there was a span of 7 bases. The length of the CDR3 is 14 residues. Germline CDR1 is LNHDA and CDR2 is SQIVND (reference sequence). The CDR3 region is CASSPGATNEKLFF. In DNA, the CDR3 is TGTGCCAGTAGTCCAGGGGCAACTAATGAAAAACTGTTTTTT.

In its sample, this clone was seen once. The chain couples TRBV28 to TRBJ1-1, with D possibly TRBD1 on 6 matching bases. Trimming left V 6 bases short and J 2 bases short, with 10 bases between. CDR3 length equals 13 residues. CDR1 MDHEN and CDR2 SYDVKM come from the germline V gene. The CDR3 DNA reads as TGTGCCAGCAGAAGGACAGATAACACTGAAGCTTTCTTT. This sequence encodes CASRRTDNTEAFF. Full variable domain (remainder filled in from reference TRBV28 and TRBJ1-1): DVKVTQSSRYLVKRTGEKVFLECVQDMDHENMFWYRQDPGLGLRLIYFSYDVKMKEKGDIPEGYSVSREKKERFSLILESASTNQTSMYLCASRRTDNTEAFFGQGTRLTVV.

The chain couples TRBV19 to TRBJ2-1; D is unclear. Germline V CDR1 and CDR2: LNHDA, SQIVND (reference sequence). Trimming took off 7 bases at V and 2 bases at J, with 9 bases between the two ends. The CDR3 runs to 13 residues. The CDR3 protein is CASTVGPYNEQFF. The CDR3 DNA sequence: TGTGCCAGTACGGTCGGCCCCTACAATGAGCAGTTCTTC.

This rearrangement joins TRBV9 to TRBJ2-6, with 7 positions matching TRBD2. J was trimmed by 0 bases and V by 4 bases; bases with no gene match: 7. The CDR3 extends over 17 amino acids. Germline V gene sequence: CDR1 SGDLS, CDR2 YYNGEE. In DNA form, the CDR3 reads TGTGCCAGCAGCCCCCGAGCGGGGAGCTCTGGGGCCAACGTCCTGACTTTC. Encoded protein: CASSPRAGSSGANVLTF.

The V gene is TRBV13, the J gene TRBJ1-2; D is uncertain. Germline V CDR1 and CDR2: PRHDT, FYEKMQ (reference sequence). The V gene lost 5 bases and the J gene lost 7 bases, with 8 bases spanning the gap. There are 11 residues in the CDR3. The CDR3 loop reads CASSILTGYTF. The DNA of the CDR3 is TGTGCCAGCAGCATCCTAACTGGCTACACCTTC.

The CDR3 nucleotides are TGCGCCAGCAGTGAGTCGGGTTCCACCTCTGGAAACACCATATATTTT. This sequence encodes CASSESGSTSGNTIYF. The chain couples TRBV10-2 to TRBJ1-3; no clear D. The germline V gene has CDR1 WSHSY and CDR2 SAAADI. V gave up 0 bases and J gave up 0 bases, with 9 bases separating them. CDR3 size: 16 residues.

The chain links TRBV6-6 to TRBJ2-7; D remains unclear. With 0 bases removed from V and 6 bases from J, the gap between germline ends came to 9 bases. CDR1 is MNHNY and CDR2 is SVGAGI in the germline V gene (reference sequence). The CDR3 loop spans 13 amino acids. The CDR3 loop is CASSYSIGFEQYF. The CDR3 DNA reads TGTGCCAGCAGTTACTCGATAGGGTTCGAGCAGTACTTC.

DNA for the CDR3: TGTGCCAGCAGTTTACTAGGGGAGCGGGGGGGCGTCGGAGATACGCAGTATTTT. It specifies CASSLLGERGGVGDTQYF. This rearrangement joins TRBV27 to TRBJ2-3; 10 bases line up with TRBD2. This CDR3 has 18 amino acids. Germline V gene sequence: CDR1 MNHEY, CDR2 SMNVEV (reference sequence). The trim removed 2 bases at V and 5 bases at J, leaving 13 bases unmatched.

The chain carries TRBV15 and TRBJ1-5; possible D gene TRBD1, 5 bases. Germline V gives CDR1 LNHNV, CDR2 YYDKDF (reference sequence). There are 17 residues in the CDR3. The V gene lost 1 base and the J gene lost 3 bases, with 16 bases spanning the gap. The CDR3 here is CATSRGEGAPSNQPQHF. CDR3 nucleotides: TGTGCCACCAGCAGAGGCGAAGGGGCCCCGTCCAATCAGCCCCAGCATTTT.

This rearrangement joins TRBV28 to TRBJ1-2; no reliable D call. Trimming left V 1 base short and J 2 bases short, with 8 bases between. Germline loops: CDR1 MDHEN, CDR2 SYDVKM. The CDR3 loop spans 14 amino acids. CDR3 in DNA: TGTGCCAGCAGTTTATCGGCCGTCAACTATGGCTACACCTTC. Amino acid sequence: CASSLSAVNYGYTF.

The J gene is TRBJ2-3, the V gene TRBV5-5; unclear D gene. Deletions cut 1 base from V and 6 bases from J, with 3 bases between. The CDR3 is made up of 11 amino acids. CDR1 SGHKS and CDR2 YYEKEE come from the germline V gene (reference sequence). The CDR3 DNA reads as TGTGCCAGCAGCTTGTGGGATACGCAGTATTTT. Its protein product is CASSLWDTQYF.

As concerns this clone: The germline gene is not matched at one end of the junction; a read error may be the cause. V is TRBV5-4 and J is TRBJ2-1, with D perhaps assigned TRBD1 or TRBD2 (5 bases each). The CDR3 spans 16 residues. Germline assignment: CDR1 SGHNT and CDR2 YYREEE (reference sequence). The DNA for the CDR3 is TGTGCCAGCAGCGCGGAAGGCTCCGGGACCCCCAATGGGCAGTTCTTC. This encodes CASSAEGSGTPNGQFF.

The rearrangement links TRBV7-2 to TRBJ2-2; unclear D gene. Trimming stripped 5 bases from V and 6 bases from J, with 19 bases between. CDR3 length: 16 amino acids. From germline, CDR1 is SGHTA and CDR2 FQGNSA. Written as DNA, the CDR3 is TGTGCCAGCAGCCCCCAGACTGGGTTCGGTTCCGGGGAGCTGTTTTTT. Translated: CASSPQTGFGSGELFF.

The genes are TRBV5-5 and TRBJ2-7; the match to TRBD1 covers 7 bases. This CDR3 is built from 15 residues. Losses at the gene ends were 5 bases for V and 3 bases for J; bases not matched to a gene: 11. Germline V gene data show CDR1 as SGHKS and CDR2 as YYEKEE (reference sequence). CDR3 sequence: CASRYRDSENYEQYF. CDR3 DNA: TGTGCCAGCAGGTACCGGGACAGTGAGAACTACGAGCAGTACTTC.

The rearrangement uses TRBV7-2 and TRBJ1-1; TRBD1 matches at 8 bases. The V and J ends lost 5 bases and 1 base, in that order; junction bases with no gene match: 6. The germline V gene has CDR1 SGHTA and CDR2 FQGNSA. CDR3 length: 15 amino acids. As DNA, the CDR3 is TGTGCCAGCAGCACCTTAGGACAGGGGAACACTGAAGCTTTCTTT. Amino acids: CASSTLGQGNTEAFF.

For the CDR3, the DNA is TGTGCCACCAAGAGTAGAAGGGGTGCAGATACGCAGTATTTT. The encoded protein is CATKSRRGADTQYF. The chain carries TRBV28 and TRBJ2-3; weak D call: TRBD1 (5 bases). Germline V gene lookup returns CDR1 MDHEN and CDR2 SYDVKM. The V end was cut by 10 bases, the J end by 4 bases, with 18 bases between. The CDR3 runs 14 residues.

J is TRBJ2-5 and V is TRBV5-4, with D perhaps matching TRBD1 (6 bases). The CDR3 totals 13 residues. Germline lookup yields CDR1 SGHNT and CDR2 YYREEE (reference sequence). Trimming took off 5 bases at V and 5 bases at J, with 13 bases between the two ends. For the CDR3, the DNA is TGTGCCAGCAGTGTTCAGGGGAGCGAGACCCAGTACTTC. It yields the protein CASSVQGSETQYF. Looking up the rest from reference TRBV5-4 and TRBJ2-5 gives the full variable domain: ETGVTQSPTHLIKTRGQQVTLRCSSQSGHNTVSWYQQALGQGPQFIFQYYREEENGRGNFPPRFSGLQFPNYSSELNVNALELDDSALYLCASSVQGSETQYFGPGTRLLVL.

This clone was observed once. The chain links TRBV6-1 to TRBJ2-7; TRBD2 aligns across 10 bases. Germline V gene sequence: CDR1 MNHNS, CDR2 SASEGT. With 6 bases clipped from V and 1 base from J, the junction kept 6 bases outside the gene matches. The CDR3 has 15 residues. CDR3 sequence: CASSPGLAESYEQYF. The CDR3 bases are TGTGCCAGCAGCCCCGGACTAGCGGAGTCCTACGAGCAGTACTTC.

This rearrangement joins TRBV5-4 to TRBJ1-6; D gene ambiguous. Deletions cut 7 bases from V and 5 bases from J, with 16 bases between. The CDR3 extends over 15 amino acids. In germline, CDR1 is SGHNT, CDR2 YYREEE (reference sequence). CDR3 bases: TGTGCCAGCGCGCGGGGAAAAAACGATAATTCACCCCTCCACTTT. Translation: CASARGKNDNSPLHF.

This rearrangement joins TRBV5-1 to TRBJ2-1; D is unclear. Germline V gene data show CDR1 as SGHRS and CDR2 as YFSETQ. This CDR3 region has 15 residues. The ends were cut back, 2 bases at V and 0 bases at J, with 9 bases in the middle. CDR3 loop: CASSFYKSSYNEQFF. Here the CDR3 DNA reads TGCGCCAGCAGCTTTTATAAAAGCTCCTACAATGAGCAGTTCTTC.

The chain combines TRBV6-5 with TRBJ1-6; 7 bases are a match to TRBD1. Germline V gene lookup returns CDR1 MNHEY and CDR2 SVGAGI. Trimming removed 2 bases from V and 2 bases from J; junction bases left unmatched: 3. This CDR3 spans 16 amino acids. For the CDR3, the DNA is TGTGCCAGCAGTTACGAGGGACAGCCCTATAATTCACCCCTCCACTTT. Its translation is CASSYEGQPYNSPLHF.

This clone has more than one count but fewer than ten. The chain couples TRBV5-1 to TRBJ2-3; TRBD2 might be the D (5 bases). Trimming shortened V by 2 bases and J by 1 base, and 14 bases separated the two germline ends. This CDR3 comprises 16 residues. Germline assignment: CDR1 SGHRS and CDR2 YFSETQ. The CDR3 region has the DNA TGCGCCAGCAGCTTCACTGGCGCGGGCGGCACAGATACGCAGTATTTT. Translation gives CASSFTGAGGTDTQYF.

This clone was found once. V and J are TRBV6-1 and TRBJ1-1, with D possibly matching TRBD1 (5 bases). V dropped 1 base and J dropped 7 bases, with 13 bases sitting between them. Germline V CDR1 and CDR2: MNHNS, SASEGT. The CDR3 is 14 amino acids. The CDR3 DNA follows: TGTGCCAGCAGTGAAGAACGGGGACGTATTGAAGCTTTCTTT. Encoded protein: CASSEERGRIEAFF.